Each of the 10 T cell receptor beta chains below was sequenced from the same sample in a study of blood T cell repertoires in COVID-19. The assay was immunoSEQ multiplex PCR, and TCRdb's table has in-frame clones only and misses some. The sample carries fewer than 350,000 clones, 85% recorded once. The sequenced sample was PBMCs or T cells enriched from blood (not recorded which). These receptor sequences come from a young woman who had been exposed to COVID-19.

V gene TRBV2 combines with J gene TRBJ2-3; 8 bases line up with TRBD2. Germline V lookup: CDR1 SNHLY, CDR2 FYNNEI. Losses at the gene ends were 8 bases for V and 0 bases for J; bases not matched to a gene: 4. The CDR3 has 14 residues. CDR3 region: CASSQRESTDTQYF. CDR3 DNA sequence: TGTGCCAGCTCGCAGCGGGAGAGCACAGATACGCAGTATTTT. The complete variable domain, with remaining parts taken from reference TRBV2 and TRBJ2-3, reads EPEVTQTPSHQVTQMGQEVILRCVPISNHLYFYWYRQILGQKVEFLVSFYNNEISEKSEIFDDQFSVERPDGSNFTLKIRSTKLEDSAMYFCASSQRESTDTQYFGPGTRLTVL.

The CDR3 sequence: CASSPRLSHEQFF. For the CDR3, the DNA is TGTGCCAGCAGCCCCCGTTTATCCCATGAGCAGTTCTTC. The V gene is TRBV7-3, the J gene TRBJ2-1; D is unclear. Trimming shortened V by 5 bases and J by 8 bases, and 13 bases separated the two germline ends. Germline V CDR1 and CDR2: SGHTA, FQGTGA. There are 13 residues in the CDR3.

The genes are TRBV19 and TRBJ2-1, with 9 bases that match TRBD2. After removal of 8 bases from V and 5 bases from J, the junction contained 7 bases not matched to a gene. Per the germline V gene, CDR1 is LNHDA and CDR2 is SQIVND (reference sequence). The CDR3 spans 14 residues. As DNA, the CDR3 is TGTGCCAGTTCGGGCGGGAGGGGGAACAATGAGCAGTTCTTC. Translated: CASSGGRGNNEQFF.

This clone has more than one count but fewer than ten. V gene TRBV7-2 combines with J gene TRBJ1-6, with TRBD1 matching 7 bases. The germline V gene has CDR1 SGHTA and CDR2 FQGNSA. This CDR3 spans 13 amino acids. V was pared by 5 bases and J by 14 bases, with 9 bases of the junction left unmatched. CDR3 protein: CASSQDREMALHF. The CDR3 nucleotides read TGTGCCAGCAGCCAAGACAGGGAAATGGCCCTCCACTTT.

This chain connects TRBV28 to TRBJ1-5, with D tentatively TRBD1 (6 bases). Trimming stripped 6 bases from V and 3 bases from J, with 12 bases between. Germline CDR1 is MDHEN and CDR2 is SYDVKM. CDR3 length: 14 residues. Here the CDR3 reads CASSYRAYNQPQHF. The CDR3 nucleotides read TGTGCCAGCAGCTACAGGGCCTACAATCAGCCCCAGCATTTT. Variable domain in full (rest from reference TRBV28 and TRBJ1-5): DVKVTQSSRYLVKRTGEKVFLECVQDMDHENMFWYRQDPGLGLRLIYFSYDVKMKEKGDIPEGYSVSREKKERFSLILESASTNQTSMYLCASSYRAYNQPQHFGDGTRLSIL.

The chain uses TRBV4-1 and TRBJ2-1; 7 nucleotides agree with TRBD1. Germline V gene data show CDR1 as MGHRA and CDR2 as YSYEKL. J gave up 6 bases and V 3 bases, and 5 bases lay outside the gene matches. This CDR3 contains 14 residues. This chain's CDR3 is CASSHNGQVNEQFF. The CDR3 DNA follows: TGCGCCAGCAGCCACAACGGACAGGTCAATGAGCAGTTCTTC.

The chain recombines TRBV29-1 with TRBJ1-2, with D uncertain. Trimming removed 4 bases at V and 5 bases at J, with 20 bases between. Germline V lookup: CDR1 SQVTM, CDR2 ANQGSEA. This CDR3 is 15 amino acids long. This CDR3 reads CSVGYILGREYGYTF. The CDR3 DNA sequence: TGCAGCGTTGGCTATATCTTGGGGAGGGAGTATGGCTACACCTTC.

CDR3 sequence: CASSLSQGPTGDEQYF. Here the CDR3 DNA reads TGTGCCAGCAGTTTATCTCAGGGCCCCACGGGCGACGAGCAGTACTTC. V and J are TRBV27 and TRBJ2-7, with D maybe TRBD1 (5 bases). The V gene's germline CDR1 is MNHEY and CDR2 SMNVEV (reference sequence). This CDR3 has 16 residues. V lost 0 bases and J lost 5, with 17 bases in between.

J is TRBJ2-7 and V is TRBV9, with 9 bases lining up with TRBD2. In germline, CDR1 is SGDLS, CDR2 YYNGEE. Unmatched junction bases numbered 7, after V lost 0 bases and J lost 12 bases. The CDR3 spans 13 residues. CDR3 protein: CASSVGTSDKRYF. The DNA of the CDR3 is TGTGCCAGCAGCGTAGGGACTAGCGATAAGCGGTACTTC.

The gene calls are TRBV9 and TRBJ1-2, with 11 bases identical to TRBD1. CDR1 and CDR2 from the germline V gene are SGDLS and YYNGEE. Losses at the gene ends were 4 bases for V and 5 bases for J; bases not matched to a gene: 4. CDR3 length: 14 residues. Here the CDR3 DNA reads TGTGCCAGCAGCCCGGGGACAGGGGGATATGGCTACACCTTC. This codes for CASSPGTGGYGYTF.